This is a list of T cell receptor beta chains from one sample in a study of CD8 T cells in Susac syndrome. From the immunoSEQ multiplex PCR reads, TCRdb called clonotypes with MiXCR, one entry per CDR3 protein. The sample includes almost 450,000 distinct CDR3 sequences, approximately 85% of them seen just once. The sequenced material came from CD8+ T cells from PBMCs. The receptors originated from a human donor with multiple sclerosis. The CDR3 runs from the conserved cysteine through the conserved F or W. The D gene is left open where the match is weak. Not every row has a clone size; where given, it reads once, few, many or a size class.

V	size	J	D	DNA	CDR3
TRBV18	once	TRBJ2-7	.	TGTGCCAGCTCACCACCAGACCACTACGAGCAGTACTTC	CASSPPDHYEQYF
TRBV3-1	.	TRBJ1-6	TRBD1	TGTGCCAGCAGCCAACTCATGGACAGGGTTATCAATTCACCCCTCCACTTT	CASSQLMDRVINSPLHF
TRBV12-3/TRBV12-4	.	TRBJ2-3	.	TGTGGGATTAGTGAATCTAGCACAGATACGCAGTATTTT	CGISESSTDTQYF
TRBV5-5	.	TRBJ1-1	.	TGTGCCAGCAGCACCTCGTTGGCAGGGGCGGACACTGAAGCTTTCTTT	CASSTSLAGADTEAFF
TRBV12-3/TRBV12-4	.	TRBJ1-1	.	TGTGCCAGCAGTTTGGGAGAGAATGAAGCTTTCTTT	CASSLGENEAFF
TRBV6-1	few	TRBJ1-6	.	TGTGCCAGCAGTCTCTTGGACAGTAGTAATTCACCCCTCCACTTT	CASSLLDSSNSPLHF
TRBV14	.	TRBJ1-4	.	TGTGCCAGCAGCCCTGCACAGGGAGATCCGGAAAAACTGTTTTTT	CASSPAQGDPEKLFF
TRBV24-1	.	TRBJ2-4	.	TGTGCCACCAGTTATCGTGTTCCCCGTATGCTAGCCAAAAACATTCAGTACTTC	CATSYRVPRMLAKNIQYF
TRBV28	.	TRBJ1-2	.	TGTGCCAGCAGCCTGGGCCAGGGGTTCTATGGCTACACCTTC	CASSLGQGFYGYTF
TRBV6-1	.	TRBJ2-7	TRBD1	TGTGCCAGCAGTGGCAACAGGGGCTACGAGCAGTACTTC	CASSGNRGYEQYF
TRBV7-9	.	TRBJ2-1	TRBD2	TGTGCCAGCAGCCCCCCAGGGCTAGCGGGAGTGGGTGAGCAGTTCTTC	CASSPPGLAGVGEQFF
TRBV19	.	TRBJ2-3	.	TGTGCCAGTAGTATAGCAGCTACATTCGAAGATACGCAGTATTTT	CASSIAATFEDTQYF
TRBV27	.	TRBJ1-5	.	TGTGCCAGCAGTTCTCTACAGCGGCGGGATCAGCCCCAGCATTTT	CASSSLQRRDQPQHF
TRBV6-1	few	TRBJ1-1	TRBD1	TGTGCCAGCAGGAGGACAGGGGTGAACACTGAAGCTTTCTTT	CASRRTGVNTEAFF
TRBV7-3	.	TRBJ2-1	.	TGTGCCAGCAGCTTATTTACCGGGGGAGAAGGATCCTACAATGAGCAGTTCTTC	CASSLFTGGEGSYNEQFF
TRBV11-2	.	TRBJ2-7	.	TGTGCCAGCAGCGACCCAAGGACCCTCCCCTACGAGCAGTACTTC	CASSDPRTLPYEQYF
TRBV7-2	.	TRBJ1-3	TRBD1	TGTGCCAGCAGCTCATCGACAGGGGCGGTTTCTGGAAACACCATATATTTT	CASSSSTGAVSGNTIYF
TRBV5-1	once	TRBJ2-3	.	TGCGCCAGCAGCTTGGACAGGGCGGGCACAGATACGCAGTATTTT	CASSLDRAGTDTQYF
TRBV9	.	TRBJ1-1	.	TGTGCCAGCAGCGTAGAAGACCTTGGCGACACTGAAGCTTTCTTT	CASSVEDLGDTEAFF
TRBV6-5	.	TRBJ2-7	TRBD2	TGTGCCAGCTATAACGGACTAGCGCCTTACGAGCAGTACTTC	CASYNGLAPYEQYF
TRBV12-3/TRBV12-4	.	TRBJ1-3	.	TGTGCCAGCAGTTTTATCGGTGAGCTCTCTGGAAACACCATATATTTT	CASSFIGELSGNTIYF
TRBV4-1	.	TRBJ1-1	.	TGCGCCAGCAGCCAAGATCGGGATGAAGCTTTCTTT	CASSQDRDEAFF
TRBV12-3/TRBV12-4	once	TRBJ1-5	.	TGTGCCAGCAGTTTCTCTTGGTTGAGCAATCAGCCCCAGCATTTT	CASSFSWLSNQPQHF
TRBV27	few	TRBJ1-5	.	TGTGCCAGCAGTCCCCTCAATAGCAATCAGCCCCAGCATTTT	CASSPLNSNQPQHF
TRBV28	few	TRBJ2-7	TRBD2	TGTGCCAGCAGTATAACTAGCGGGATTGCCTACGAGCAGTACTTC	CASSITSGIAYEQYF
TRBV20-1	.	TRBJ2-3	TRBD2	TGCAGTGCTAGGTCATCAGCGGGACCCGGGGATACGCAGTATTTT	CSARSSAGPGDTQYF
TRBV9	.	TRBJ2-1	TRBD2	TGTGCCAGCAGCGTGGGCGGGAGTCCCCTCAATGAGCAGTTCTTC	CASSVGGSPLNEQFF
TRBV14	.	TRBJ2-3	TRBD1	TGTGCCAGCAGCCAAGATACAGGGGTTGACATCTCCCAGGATACGCAGTATTTT	CASSQDTGVDISQDTQYF
TRBV27	few	TRBJ2-2	TRBD1	TGTGCCAGCAGTTTACCGGGACAGGGGAACACCGGGGAGCTGTTTTTT	CASSLPGQGNTGELFF
TRBV6-1	.	TRBJ1-5	.	TGTGCCAGCAGTGTGTTTACCATTCAGCCCCAGCATTTT	CASSVFTIQPQHF
TRBV19	.	TRBJ2-7	.	TGTGCCAGTAGTATAGGGGGGGCCGCCTACGAGCAGTACTTC	CASSIGGAAYEQYF
TRBV6-1	.	TRBJ2-7	.	TGTGCCAGCAGTGAAAGGGGGATTAGCCACGAGCAGTACTTC	CASSERGISHEQYF
TRBV28	.	TRBJ2-1	.	TGTGCCAGCAGCCAAACAGGGGAGGTCAATGAGCAGTTCTTC	CASSQTGEVNEQFF
TRBV12-5	few	TRBJ2-5	.	TGTGCTAGTGCTATGCCGGGCCGAGAGACCCAGTACTTC	CASAMPGRETQYF
TRBV11-2	.	TRBJ1-1	TRBD1	TGTGCCAGCAGCTTATGGGCCAGGGGGACTATGAACACTGAAGCTTTCTTT	CASSLWARGTMNTEAFF
TRBV24-1	.	TRBJ2-1	.	TGTGCCACCAGTGATTTATTGAATGAGCAGTTCTTC	CATSDLLNEQFF
TRBV7-9	.	TRBJ2-7	.	TGTGCCACGGGCAGGGGGGCTTTCGAGCAGTACTTC	CATGRGAFEQYF
TRBV27	.	TRBJ2-3	.	TGTGCCAGCAGTCCCATCGGGACCACAGATACGCAGTATTTT	CASSPIGTTDTQYF
TRBV9	once	TRBJ2-3	.	TGTGCCAGCAGCGAGCCCGTCTCGGGGAGCACAGATACGCAGTATTTT	CASSEPVSGSTDTQYF
TRBV19	.	TRBJ1-1	.	TGTGCCAGTACTGGGGCTGAAGCTTTCTTT	CASTGAEAFF
TRBV6-5	.	TRBJ2-3	.	TGTGCCAGCAGTTACTCAGGGGGGGAGGATAGCACAGATACGCAGTATTTT	CASSYSGGEDSTDTQYF
TRBV19	.	TRBJ2-7	.	TGTGCCAGTAGTATAGGACCGGACTACGAGCAGTACTTC	CASSIGPDYEQYF
TRBV20-1	.	TRBJ2-5	.	TGCAGTGCTAGAGATCTCGCGGGTGGGGAGACCCAGTACTTC	CSARDLAGGETQYF
TRBV4-1	.	TRBJ1-2	TRBD1	TGCGCCAGCAGTGGGACAGCATTCTATGGCTACACCTTC	CASSGTAFYGYTF
TRBV7-9	.	TRBJ1-2	.	TGTGCCAGCAGCTTAGGGACGTCGGATGGCTACACCTTC	CASSLGTSDGYTF
TRBV30	.	TRBJ1-4	.	TGTGCCTGGAGTCCATCGACTGAAAAACTGTTTTTT	CAWSPSTEKLFF
TRBV11-2	.	TRBJ2-5	TRBD1	TGTGCCAGCAGCCCGCCGACAGGGGCCCTAGAGACCCAGTACTTC	CASSPPTGALETQYF
TRBV5-1	.	TRBJ2-5	.	TGCGCCAGCAGCTTGTTGAGTCCTGGGGAGACCCAGTACTTC	CASSLLSPGETQYF
TRBV11-2	.	TRBJ1-2	.	TGTGCCAGCAGCCCGATCATGTCCCCCTATGGCTACACCTTC	CASSPIMSPYGYTF
TRBV9	.	TRBJ2-1	.	TGTGCCAGCGCAAACGACCGGGAGAACCGCTACAATGAGCAGTTCTTC	CASANDRENRYNEQFF
TRBV6-6	.	TRBJ2-7	.	TGTGCCAGCAGTTACTCGATTGGGGGTAACTACGAGCAGTACTTC	CASSYSIGGNYEQYF
TRBV7-2	.	TRBJ2-3	TRBD1	TGTGCCAGCAGCTTTTTCTCCGGGACAGCTAGCACAGATACGCAGTATTTT	CASSFFSGTASTDTQYF
TRBV11-2	.	TRBJ2-7	.	TGTGCCAGCAGCTTAACTGGCTATTACGAGCAGTACTTC	CASSLTGYYEQYF
TRBV30	.	TRBJ1-1	TRBD1	TGTGCCTGGGGCCCGGGACAGTTTTACCAAGCTTTCTTT	CAWGPGQFYQAFF
TRBV29-1	.	TRBJ2-4	.	TGCAGCGTTGATGCGGGGACAACTAAAAACATTCAGTACTTC	CSVDAGTTKNIQYF
TRBV7-8	once	TRBJ2-7	TRBD2	TGTGCCAGCAGCTCAGGGTTGGCGGGGGACGAGCAGTACTTC	CASSSGLAGDEQYF
TRBV5-1	.	TRBJ1-1	.	TGCGCCAGCAGCTTATTCGACAGTTGGAACACTGAAGCTTTCTTT	CASSLFDSWNTEAFF
TRBV20-1	.	TRBJ2-7	TRBD2	TGCAGTGCTAGAGGTCGCGGGGGTATCATCTACGAGCAGTACTTC	CSARGRGGIIYEQYF
TRBV3-1	.	TRBJ2-3	TRBD2	TGTGCCAGCAGCCAAGTTGGGACTAGGGCGCCCACAGATACGCAGTATTTT	CASSQVGTRAPTDTQYF
TRBV4-1	.	TRBJ2-2	TRBD2	TGCGCCAGCAGCCAAGAGGCGGGGGGCGAAGGCGGGGAGCTGTTTTTT	CASSQEAGGEGGELFF